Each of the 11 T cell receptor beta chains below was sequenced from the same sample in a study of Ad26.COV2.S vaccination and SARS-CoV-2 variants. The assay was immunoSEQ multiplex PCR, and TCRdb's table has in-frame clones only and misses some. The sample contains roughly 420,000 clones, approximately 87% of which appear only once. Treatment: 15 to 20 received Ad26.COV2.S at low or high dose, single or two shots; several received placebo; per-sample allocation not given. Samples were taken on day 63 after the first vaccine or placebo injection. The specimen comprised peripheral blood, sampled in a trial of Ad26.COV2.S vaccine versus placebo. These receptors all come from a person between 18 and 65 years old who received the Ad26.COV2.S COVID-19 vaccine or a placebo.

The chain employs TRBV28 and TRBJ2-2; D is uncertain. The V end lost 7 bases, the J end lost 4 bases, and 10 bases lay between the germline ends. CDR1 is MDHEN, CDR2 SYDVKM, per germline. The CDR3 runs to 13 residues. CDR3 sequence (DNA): TGTGCCAGCAATCTTTTGAGCACCGGGGAGCTGTTTTTT. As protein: CASNLLSTGELFF.

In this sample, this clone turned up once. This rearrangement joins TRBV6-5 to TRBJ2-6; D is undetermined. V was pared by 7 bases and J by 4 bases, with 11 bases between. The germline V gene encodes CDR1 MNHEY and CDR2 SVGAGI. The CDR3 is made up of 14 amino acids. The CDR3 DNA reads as TGTGCCAGCAATTTGTCCCCCGGGGCCAACGTCCTGACTTTC. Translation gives CASNLSPGANVLTF.

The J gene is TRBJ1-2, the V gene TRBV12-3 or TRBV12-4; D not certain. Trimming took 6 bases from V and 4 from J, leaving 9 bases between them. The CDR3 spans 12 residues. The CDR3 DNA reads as TGTGCCAGCAGCCGGCAGATCTATGGCTACACCTTC. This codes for CASSRQIYGYTF.

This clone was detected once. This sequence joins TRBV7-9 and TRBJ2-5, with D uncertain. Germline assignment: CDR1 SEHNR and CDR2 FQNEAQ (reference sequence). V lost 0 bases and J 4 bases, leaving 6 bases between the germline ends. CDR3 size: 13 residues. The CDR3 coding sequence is TGTGCCAGCAGCTTAGCCGTTATAGAGACCCAGTACTTC. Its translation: CASSLAVIETQYF. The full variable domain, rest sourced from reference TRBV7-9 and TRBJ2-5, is DTGVSQNPRHKITKRGQNVTFRCDPISEHNRLYWYRQTLGQGPEFLTYFQNEAQLEKSRLLSDRFSAERPKGSFSTLEIQRTEQGDSAMYLCASSLAVIETQYFGPGTRLLVL.

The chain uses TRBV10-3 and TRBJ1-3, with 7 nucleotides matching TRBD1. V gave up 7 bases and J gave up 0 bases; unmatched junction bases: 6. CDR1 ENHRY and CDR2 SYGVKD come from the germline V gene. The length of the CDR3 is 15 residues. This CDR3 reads CAINPGQSSGNTIYF. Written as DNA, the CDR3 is TGTGCCATCAACCCGGGACAGAGCTCTGGAAACACCATATATTTT.

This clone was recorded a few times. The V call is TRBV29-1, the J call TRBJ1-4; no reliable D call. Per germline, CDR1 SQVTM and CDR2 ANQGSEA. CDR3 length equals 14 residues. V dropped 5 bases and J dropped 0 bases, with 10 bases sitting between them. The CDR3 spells CSVTGRATNEKLFF. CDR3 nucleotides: TGCAGCGTTACCGGGCGTGCAACTAATGAAAAACTGTTTTTT.

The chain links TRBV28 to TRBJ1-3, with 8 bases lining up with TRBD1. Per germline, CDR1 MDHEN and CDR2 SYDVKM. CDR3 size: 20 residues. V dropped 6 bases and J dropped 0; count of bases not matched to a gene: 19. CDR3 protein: CASRTYWIVGQADSGNTIYF. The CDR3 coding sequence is TGTGCCAGCAGAACATACTGGATAGTGGGACAGGCTGACTCTGGAAACACCATATATTTT. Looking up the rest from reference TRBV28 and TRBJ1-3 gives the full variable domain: DVKVTQSSRYLVKRTGEKVFLECVQDMDHENMFWYRQDPGLGLRLIYFSYDVKMKEKGDIPEGYSVSREKKERFSLILESASTNQTSMYLCASRTYWIVGQADSGNTIYFGEGSWLTVV.

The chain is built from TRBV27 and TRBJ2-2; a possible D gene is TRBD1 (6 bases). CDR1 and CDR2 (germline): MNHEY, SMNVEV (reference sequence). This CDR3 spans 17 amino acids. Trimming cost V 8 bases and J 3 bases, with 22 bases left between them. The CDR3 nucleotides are TGTGCCAGCCAGCAGCTGTTCCAGACAGGTGACACCGGGGAGCTGTTTTTT. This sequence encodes CASQQLFQTGDTGELFF.

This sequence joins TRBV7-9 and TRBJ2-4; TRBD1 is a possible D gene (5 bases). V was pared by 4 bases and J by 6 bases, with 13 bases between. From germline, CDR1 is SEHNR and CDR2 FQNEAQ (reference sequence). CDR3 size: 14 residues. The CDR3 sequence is CASSSARVGNIQYF. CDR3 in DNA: TGTGCCAGCAGCTCGGCCAGGGTTGGAAACATTCAGTACTTC.

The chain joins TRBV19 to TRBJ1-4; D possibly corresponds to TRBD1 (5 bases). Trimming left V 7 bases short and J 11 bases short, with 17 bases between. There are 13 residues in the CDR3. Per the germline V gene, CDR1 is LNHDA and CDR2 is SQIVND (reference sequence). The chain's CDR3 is CASIYRSKGKLFF. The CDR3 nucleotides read TGTGCCAGTATTTACAGGAGTAAGGGTAAACTGTTTTTT.

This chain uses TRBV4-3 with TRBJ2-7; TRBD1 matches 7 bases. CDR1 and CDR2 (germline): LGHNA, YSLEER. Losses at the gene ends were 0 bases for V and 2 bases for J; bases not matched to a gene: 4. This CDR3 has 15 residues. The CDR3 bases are TGCGCCAGCAGCCAAGACAGGGGGTCCCCCTACGAGCAGTACTTC. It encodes CASSQDRGSPYEQYF.